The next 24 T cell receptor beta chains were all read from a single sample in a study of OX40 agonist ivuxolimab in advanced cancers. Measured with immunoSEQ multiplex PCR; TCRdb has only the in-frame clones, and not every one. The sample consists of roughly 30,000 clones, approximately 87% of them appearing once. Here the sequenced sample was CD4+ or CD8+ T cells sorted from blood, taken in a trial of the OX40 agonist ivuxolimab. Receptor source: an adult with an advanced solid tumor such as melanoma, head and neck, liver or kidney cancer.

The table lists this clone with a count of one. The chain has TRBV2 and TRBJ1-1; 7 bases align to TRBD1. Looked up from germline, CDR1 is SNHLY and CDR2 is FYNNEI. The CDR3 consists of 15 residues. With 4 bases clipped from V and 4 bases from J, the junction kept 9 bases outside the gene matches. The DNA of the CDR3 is TGTGCCAGCAGTGCCCCGACAGGGCCTGGCACTGAAGCTTTCTTT. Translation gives CASSAPTGPGTEAFF.

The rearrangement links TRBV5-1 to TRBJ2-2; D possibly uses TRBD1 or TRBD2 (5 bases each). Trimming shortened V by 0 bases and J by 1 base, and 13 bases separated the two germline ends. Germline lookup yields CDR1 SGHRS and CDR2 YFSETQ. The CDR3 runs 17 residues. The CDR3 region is CASSLDDRLKNTGELFF. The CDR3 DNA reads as TGCGCCAGCAGCTTGGACGACAGACTAAAGAACACCGGGGAGCTGTTTTTT.

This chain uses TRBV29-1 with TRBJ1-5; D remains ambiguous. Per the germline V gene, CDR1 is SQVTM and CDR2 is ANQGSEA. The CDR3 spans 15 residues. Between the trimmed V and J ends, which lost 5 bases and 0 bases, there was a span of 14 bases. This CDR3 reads CSVSGDVYSNQPQHF. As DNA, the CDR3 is TGCAGCGTTAGTGGAGACGTTTATAGCAATCAGCCCCAGCATTTT.

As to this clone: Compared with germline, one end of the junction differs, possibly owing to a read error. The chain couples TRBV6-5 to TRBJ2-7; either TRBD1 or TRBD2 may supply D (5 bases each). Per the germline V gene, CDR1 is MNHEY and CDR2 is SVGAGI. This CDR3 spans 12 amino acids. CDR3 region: CASSSRWDAERF. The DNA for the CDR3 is TGTGCCAGCAGTTCCAGGTGGGACGCCGAGCGCTTC.

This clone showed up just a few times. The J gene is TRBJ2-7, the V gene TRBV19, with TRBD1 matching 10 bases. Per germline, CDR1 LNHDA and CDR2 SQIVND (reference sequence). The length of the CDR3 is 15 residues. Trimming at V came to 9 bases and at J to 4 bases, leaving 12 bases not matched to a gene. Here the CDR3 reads CASRTGTGVPYEQYF. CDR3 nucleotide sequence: TGTGCCAGCCGGACCGGGACAGGGGTGCCATACGAGCAGTACTTC.

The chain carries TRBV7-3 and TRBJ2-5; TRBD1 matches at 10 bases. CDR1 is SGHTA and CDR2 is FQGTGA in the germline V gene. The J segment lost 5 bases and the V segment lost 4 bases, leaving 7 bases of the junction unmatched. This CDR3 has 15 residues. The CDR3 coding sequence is TGTGCCAGCAGCTCCACCGGGACAGGGGTTGAGACCCAGTACTTC. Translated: CASSSTGTGVETQYF.

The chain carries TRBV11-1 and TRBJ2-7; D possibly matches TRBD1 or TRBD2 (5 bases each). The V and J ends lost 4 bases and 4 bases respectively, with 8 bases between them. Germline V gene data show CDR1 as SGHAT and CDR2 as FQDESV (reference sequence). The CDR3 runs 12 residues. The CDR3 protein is CASSWDLYEQYF. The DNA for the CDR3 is TGTGCCAGCAGCTGGGACCTGTACGAGCAGTACTTC.

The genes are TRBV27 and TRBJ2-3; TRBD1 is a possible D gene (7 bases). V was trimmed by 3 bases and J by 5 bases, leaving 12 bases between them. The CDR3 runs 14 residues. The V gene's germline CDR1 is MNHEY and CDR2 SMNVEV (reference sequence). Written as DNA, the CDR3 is TGTGCCAGCAGTTTGTCGCAGGGGGGAGATACGCAGTATTTT. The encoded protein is CASSLSQGGDTQYF.

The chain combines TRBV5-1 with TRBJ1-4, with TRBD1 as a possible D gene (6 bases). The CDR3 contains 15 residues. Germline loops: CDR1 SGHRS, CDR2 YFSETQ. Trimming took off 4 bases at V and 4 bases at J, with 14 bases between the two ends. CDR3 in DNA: TGCGCCAGCAGCGCCCGGACAGAGGGTAATGAAAAACTGTTTTTT. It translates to CASSARTEGNEKLFF.

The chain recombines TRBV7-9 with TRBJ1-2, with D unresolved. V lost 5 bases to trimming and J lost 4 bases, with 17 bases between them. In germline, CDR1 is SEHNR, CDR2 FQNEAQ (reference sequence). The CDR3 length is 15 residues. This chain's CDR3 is CASSTNPQVPYGYTF. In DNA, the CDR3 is TGTGCCAGCAGCACGAACCCACAAGTTCCCTATGGCTACACCTTC.

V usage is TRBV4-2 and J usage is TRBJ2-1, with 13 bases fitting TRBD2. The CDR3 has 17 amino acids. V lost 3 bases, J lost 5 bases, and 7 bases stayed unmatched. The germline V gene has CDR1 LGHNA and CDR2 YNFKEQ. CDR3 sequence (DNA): TGTGCCAGCAGCCAGGTACACGGGACTAGCGGGAACAATGAGCAGTTCTTC. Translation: CASSQVHGTSGNNEQFF.

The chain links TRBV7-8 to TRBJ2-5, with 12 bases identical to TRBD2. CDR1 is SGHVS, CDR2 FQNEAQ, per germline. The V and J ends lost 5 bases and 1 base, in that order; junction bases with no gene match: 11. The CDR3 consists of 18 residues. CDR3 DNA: TGTGCCAGCAGCCTCCTAGGAGGACTAGCGGGACCCCAAGAGACCCAGTACTTC. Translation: CASSLLGGLAGPQETQYF. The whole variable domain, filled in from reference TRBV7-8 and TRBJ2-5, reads GAGVSQSPRYKVAKRGQDVALRCDPISGHVSLFWYQQALGQGPEFLTYFQNEAQLDKSGLPSDRFFAERPEGSVSTLKIQRTQQEDSAVYLCASSLLGGLAGPQETQYFGPGTRLLVL.

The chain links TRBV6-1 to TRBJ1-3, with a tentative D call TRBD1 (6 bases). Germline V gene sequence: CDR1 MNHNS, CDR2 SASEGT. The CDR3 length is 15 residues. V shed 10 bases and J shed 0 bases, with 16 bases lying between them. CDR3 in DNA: TGTGCCACCAAACAGGGAGATTTCTCTGGAAACACCATATATTTT. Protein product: CATKQGDFSGNTIYF.

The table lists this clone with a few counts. This CDR3 is CATSRDRGHQPQHF. CDR3 bases: TGTGCCACCAGTAGGGACAGGGGGCATCAGCCCCAGCATTTT. The gene calls are TRBV15 and TRBJ1-5; 12 positions agree with TRBD1. The ends lost 6 bases at V and 5 bases at J; junction bases unmatched: 2. There are 14 residues in the CDR3. Germline-derived CDR1 and CDR2 are LNHNV and YYDKDF (reference sequence).

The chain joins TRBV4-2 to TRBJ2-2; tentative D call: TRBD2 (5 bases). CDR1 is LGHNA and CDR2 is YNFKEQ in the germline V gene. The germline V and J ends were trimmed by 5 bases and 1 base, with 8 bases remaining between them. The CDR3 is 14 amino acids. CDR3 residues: CASSSRENTGELFF. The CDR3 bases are TGTGCCAGCAGCTCCCGGGAGAACACCGGGGAGCTGTTTTTT.

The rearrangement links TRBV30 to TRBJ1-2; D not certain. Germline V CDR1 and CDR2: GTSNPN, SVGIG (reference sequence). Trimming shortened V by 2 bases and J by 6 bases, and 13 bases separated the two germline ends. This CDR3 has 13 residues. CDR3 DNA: TGTGCCTGGAGTAAAGACACGGTACATGGCTACACCTTC. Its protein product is CAWSKDTVHGYTF.

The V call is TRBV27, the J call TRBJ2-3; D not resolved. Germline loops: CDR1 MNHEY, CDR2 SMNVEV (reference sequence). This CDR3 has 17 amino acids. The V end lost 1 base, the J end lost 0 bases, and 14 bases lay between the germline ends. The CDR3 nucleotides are TGTGCCAGCAGTTTATTTCTGGGCTGGGGTAGCACAGATACGCAGTATTTT. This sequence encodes CASSLFLGWGSTDTQYF.

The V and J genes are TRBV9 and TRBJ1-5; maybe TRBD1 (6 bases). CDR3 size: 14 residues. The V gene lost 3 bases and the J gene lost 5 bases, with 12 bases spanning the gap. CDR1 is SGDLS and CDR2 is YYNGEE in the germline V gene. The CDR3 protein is CASSAGTRHQPQHF. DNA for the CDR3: TGTGCCAGCAGCGCCGGGACAAGACATCAGCCCCAGCATTTT.

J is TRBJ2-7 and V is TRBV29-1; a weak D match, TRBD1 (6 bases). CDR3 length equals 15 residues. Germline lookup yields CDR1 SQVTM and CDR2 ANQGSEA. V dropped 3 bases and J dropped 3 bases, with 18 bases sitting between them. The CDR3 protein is CSVDPSGTLGYEQYF. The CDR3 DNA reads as TGCAGCGTTGACCCCTCGGGGACACTAGGCTACGAGCAGTACTTC.

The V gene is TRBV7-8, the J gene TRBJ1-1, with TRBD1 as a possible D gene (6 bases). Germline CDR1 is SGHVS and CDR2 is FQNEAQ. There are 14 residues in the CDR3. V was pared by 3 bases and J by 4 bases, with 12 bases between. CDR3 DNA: TGTGCCAGCAGCTTCGGCAGGGGAGGCACTGAAGCTTTCTTT. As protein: CASSFGRGGTEAFF.

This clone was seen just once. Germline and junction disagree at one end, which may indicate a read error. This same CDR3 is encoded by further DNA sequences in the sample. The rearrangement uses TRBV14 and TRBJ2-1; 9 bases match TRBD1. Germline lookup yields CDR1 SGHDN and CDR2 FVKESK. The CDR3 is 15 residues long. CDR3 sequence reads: CASIQTGTGNNEQFF. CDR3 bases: TGTGCCAGCATCCAAACCGGGACAGGGAACAATGAGCAGTTCTTC.

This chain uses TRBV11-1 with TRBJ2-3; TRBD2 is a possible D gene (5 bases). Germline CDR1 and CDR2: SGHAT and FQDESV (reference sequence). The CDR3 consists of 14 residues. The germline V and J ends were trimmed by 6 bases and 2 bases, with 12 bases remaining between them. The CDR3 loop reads CASRDSWDTDTQYF. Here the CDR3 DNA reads TGTGCCAGCAGGGACTCTTGGGACACAGATACGCAGTATTTT.

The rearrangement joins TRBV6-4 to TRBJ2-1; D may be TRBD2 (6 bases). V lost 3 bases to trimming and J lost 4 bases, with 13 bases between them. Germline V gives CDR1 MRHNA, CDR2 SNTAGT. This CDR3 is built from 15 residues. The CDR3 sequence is CASSEVSGSYNEQFF. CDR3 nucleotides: TGTGCCAGCAGTGAAGTAAGCGGGTCATACAATGAGCAGTTCTTC.

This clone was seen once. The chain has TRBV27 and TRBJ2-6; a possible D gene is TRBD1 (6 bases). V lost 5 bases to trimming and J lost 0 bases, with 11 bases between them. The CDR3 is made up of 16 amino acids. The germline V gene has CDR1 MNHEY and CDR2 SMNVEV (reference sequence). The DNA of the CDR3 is TGTGCCAGCAGTCCAACAGGGACCTCTGGGGCCAACGTCCTGACTTTC. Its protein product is CASSPTGTSGANVLTF.